What follows is one T cell receptor beta chain and its context. Its antigen is still unknown. Measured with immunoSEQ multiplex PCR; TCRdb has only the in-frame clones, and not every one. The repertoire consists of about 97,000 clones, with approximately 94% occurring once and the leading ten covering 0.89%. In germline, CDR1 is SGHRS, CDR2 YFSETQ. This CDR3 comprises 15 residues. V shed 0 bases, J shed 6 bases, and the junction held 4 bases outside the gene matches. The donors were in the approximately 130-subject validation cohort; that cohort was separate from the roughly 700-subject first cohort. This sample was taken from a study of cytomegalovirus exposure and HLA in healthy donors. The study, taken as a whole, reports: Listed as cytomegalovirus-associated were 150 to 200 TCR beta chains.

J is TRBJ2-2 and V is TRBV5-1, with TRBD1 identical over 8 bases. This TCR was recovered from a woman between 18 and 30 years old in good health and CMV-seronegative. Sequenced input: PBMCs. CDR3 bases: TGCGCCAGCAGCTTGGTTGACAGGGGAGCCGGGGAGCTGTTTTTT. This codes for CASSLVDRGAGELFF.